This T cell receptor (beta chain) was captured by sequencing in a study of OX40 agonist ivuxolimab in advanced cancers. At the level of the study: Patients' therapy was ivuxolimab, an antibody that acts as an agonist of OX40 (CD134).

This clone came up once. Its antigen remains unknown. Using immunoSEQ multiplex PCR, the repertoire was profiled, and TCRdb retains in-frame clones only, with some absent. The table shows about 43,000 clones, with about 80% occurring only once. The CDR3 is made up of 16 amino acids. Trimming pared 1 base from V and 1 base from J, leaving 13 bases between. Germline CDR1 and CDR2: SGHNT and YENEEA. Findings of the study overall: The investigators did not determine what antigen specificity the expanded peripheral T cells had. CD4+ T cells averaged fewer expanded clones than CD8+ T cells. Clonal expansion was among the lowest in partial responders at 0.1-3.0 mg/kg, especially CD8+.

The chain links TRBV11-3 to TRBJ2-5; D gene unclear. The source is an adult with an advanced solid tumor such as melanoma, head and neck, liver or kidney cancer. The sequencing used CD4+ or CD8+ T cells sorted from blood, collected in a trial of the OX40 agonist ivuxolimab. The CDR3 loop is CASSLGSAGPQETQYF. For the CDR3, the DNA is TGTGCCAGCAGCTTAGGGTCGGCAGGACCCCAAGAGACCCAGTACTTC. Looking up the rest from reference TRBV11-3 and TRBJ2-5 gives the full variable domain: EAGVVQSPRYKIIEKKQPVAFWCNPISGHNTLYWYLQNLGQGPELLIRYENEEAVDDSQLPKDRFSAERLKGVDSTLKIQPAELGDSAVYLCASSLGSAGPQETQYFGPGTRLLVL.